This T cell receptor (beta chain) was found in a study of blood T cell repertoires in COVID-19. On the study more broadly: Samples came from the United States, Italy and Spain, spanning acute and convalescent COVID-19. T cells, B-cell-depleted T cells, or PBMCs supplied cDNA or gDNA.

Trimming left V 5 bases short and J 0 bases short, with 13 bases between. This CDR3 contains 15 residues. Germline V gene sequence: CDR1 ENHRY, CDR2 SYGVKD. As handled by the study authors: Amplified reference gene primers provided the basis for estimating nucleated cell counts. The protocol was immunoSEQ multiplex PCR, while the TCRdb copy is restricted to in-frame clones and leaves out a portion. From that table come the V and J calls and clone size; the DNA was used to work out D and trimming. The sample shows 300,000 to 400,000 clones, around 80% of them seen only once. The clonotype originates from a man aged 25 to 40 with active or convalescent COVID-19. The gene calls are TRBV10-3 and TRBJ1-2; TRBD1 is a possible D gene (6 bases). The sample consisted of peripheral blood. CDR3 in DNA: TGTGCCATCAGTCAAATCACAGGGTCTAACTATGGCTACACCTTC. Its protein is CAISQITGSNYGYTF.